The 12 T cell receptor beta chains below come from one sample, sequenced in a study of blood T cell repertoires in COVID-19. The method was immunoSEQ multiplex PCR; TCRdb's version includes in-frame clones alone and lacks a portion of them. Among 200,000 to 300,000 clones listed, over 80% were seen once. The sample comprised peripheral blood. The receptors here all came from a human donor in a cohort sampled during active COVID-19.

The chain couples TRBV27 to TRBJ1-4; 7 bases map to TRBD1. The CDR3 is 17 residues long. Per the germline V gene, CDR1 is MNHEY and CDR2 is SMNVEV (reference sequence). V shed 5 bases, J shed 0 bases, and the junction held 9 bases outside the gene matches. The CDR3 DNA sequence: TGTGCCAGCAGTATACCACAGGGGACGGCAACTAATGAAAAACTGTTTTTT. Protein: CASSIPQGTATNEKLFF.

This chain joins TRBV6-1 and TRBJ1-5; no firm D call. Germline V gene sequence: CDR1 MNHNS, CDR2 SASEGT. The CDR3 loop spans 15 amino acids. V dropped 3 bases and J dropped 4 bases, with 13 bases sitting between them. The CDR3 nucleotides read TGTGCCAGCAGTGATCACTTTACGGTGAATCAGCCCCAGCATTTT. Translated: CASSDHFTVNQPQHF.

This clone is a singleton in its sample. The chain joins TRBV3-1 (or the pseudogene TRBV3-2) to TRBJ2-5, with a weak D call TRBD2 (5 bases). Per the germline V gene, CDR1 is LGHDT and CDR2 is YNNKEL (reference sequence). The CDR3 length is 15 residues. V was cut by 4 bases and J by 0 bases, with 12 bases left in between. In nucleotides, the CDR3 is TGTGCCAGCAGCCCGACACGGGGTTACCAAGAGACCCAGTACTTC. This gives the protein CASSPTRGYQETQYF.

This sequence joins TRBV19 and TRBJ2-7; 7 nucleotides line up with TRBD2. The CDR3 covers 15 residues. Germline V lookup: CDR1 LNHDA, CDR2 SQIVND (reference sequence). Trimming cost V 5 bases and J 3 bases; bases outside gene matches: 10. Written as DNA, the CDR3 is TGTGCCAGTAGTCTCGGGGGGATAGAAGGCTACGAGCAGTACTTC. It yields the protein CASSLGGIEGYEQYF.

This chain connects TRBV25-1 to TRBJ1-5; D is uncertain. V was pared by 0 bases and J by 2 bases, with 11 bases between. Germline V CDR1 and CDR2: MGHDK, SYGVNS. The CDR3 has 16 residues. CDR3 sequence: CASSEYGGEGNQPQHF. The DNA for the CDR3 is TGTGCCAGCAGTGAATACGGCGGGGAGGGCAATCAGCCCCAGCATTTT.

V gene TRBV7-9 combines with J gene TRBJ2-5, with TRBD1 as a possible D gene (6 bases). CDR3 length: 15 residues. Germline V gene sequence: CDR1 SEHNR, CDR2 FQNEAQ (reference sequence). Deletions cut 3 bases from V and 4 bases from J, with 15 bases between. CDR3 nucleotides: TGTGCCAGCAGCTTGGGTGGGACACCCGGAGAGACCCAGTACTTC. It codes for CASSLGGTPGETQYF.

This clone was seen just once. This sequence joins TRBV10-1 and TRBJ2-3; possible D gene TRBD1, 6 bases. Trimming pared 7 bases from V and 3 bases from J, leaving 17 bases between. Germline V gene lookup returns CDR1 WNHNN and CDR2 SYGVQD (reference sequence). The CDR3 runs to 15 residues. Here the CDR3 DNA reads TGCGCCAGCACAGAGGCAGGGGCAGCGACAGATACGCAGTATTTT. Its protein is CASTEAGAATDTQYF.

The CDR3 DNA sequence: TGTGCCAGCAGCTTGAATGCAGGGGCCCGCACAGATACGCAGTATTTT. It translates to CASSLNAGARTDTQYF. The chain joins TRBV5-6 to TRBJ2-3; D may be TRBD1 (6 bases). Trimming cost V 1 base and J 1 base, with 13 bases left between them. The CDR3 is 16 residues long. Germline lookup yields CDR1 SGHDT and CDR2 YYEEEE.

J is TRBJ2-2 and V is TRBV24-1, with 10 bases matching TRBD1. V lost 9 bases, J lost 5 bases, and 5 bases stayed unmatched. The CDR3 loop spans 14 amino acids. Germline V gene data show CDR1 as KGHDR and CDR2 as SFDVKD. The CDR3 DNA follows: TGTGCCACCCAAGGGACAGGGGTAACCGGGGAGCTGTTTTTT. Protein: CATQGTGVTGELFF.

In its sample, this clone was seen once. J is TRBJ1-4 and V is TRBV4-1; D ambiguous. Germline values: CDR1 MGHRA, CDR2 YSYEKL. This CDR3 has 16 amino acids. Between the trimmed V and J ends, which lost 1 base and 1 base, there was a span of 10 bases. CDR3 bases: TGCGCCAGCAGCCAAGGAGTAGCGGGAACTAATGAAAAACTGTTTTTT. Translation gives CASSQGVAGTNEKLFF.

CDR3 amino acids: CASSPLGGIMPQHF. CDR3 coding DNA: TGTGCCAGCAGCCCGCTGGGGGGGATCATGCCCCAGCATTTT. The chain carries TRBV27 and TRBJ1-5, with D possibly being TRBD1 (5 bases). The CDR3 has 14 residues. The V gene's germline CDR1 is MNHEY and CDR2 SMNVEV (reference sequence). Trimming took 6 bases from V and 9 from J, leaving 18 bases between them.

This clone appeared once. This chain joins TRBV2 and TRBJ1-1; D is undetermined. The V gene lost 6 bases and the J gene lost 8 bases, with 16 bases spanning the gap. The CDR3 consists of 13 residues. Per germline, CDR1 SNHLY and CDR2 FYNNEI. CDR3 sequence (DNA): TGTGCCAGCAGCAATCCGTCGCGGCTAGAAGCTTTCTTT. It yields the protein CASSNPSRLEAFF. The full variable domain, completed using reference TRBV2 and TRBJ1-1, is EPEVTQTPSHQVTQMGQEVILRCVPISNHLYFYWYRQILGQKVEFLVSFYNNEISEKSEIFDDQFSVERPDGSNFTLKIRSTKLEDSAMYFCASSNPSRLEAFFGQGTRLTVV.